This T cell receptor beta chain stems from a study of T cell repertoires in cytomegalovirus infection. One entry per CDR3 protein, called by TCRdb with MiXCR from the reads. The sample has about 120,000 distinct CDR3 sequences, roughly 30% seen once; the top ten hold 41%. This clonotype has a count of ten or more. What it binds is not known. The sample consisted of CD8+ T cells from cultured PBMCs, taken from culture after CMV antigen stimulation. The clonotype originates from a human donor in good health (CMV status not recorded). Some clones in this sample may be carry-over from other donors' samples.

The CDR3, as DNA: TGTGCCAGCAGCTTAGTCCCCCGGACCAGCCGAGAGACCCAGTACTTC. Amino acid sequence: CASSLVPRTSRETQYF. The chain is built from TRBV7-8 and TRBJ2-5; no clear D. Looked up from germline, CDR1 is SGHVS and CDR2 is FQNEAQ. This CDR3 has 16 amino acids. V was pared by 1 base and J by 4 bases, with 16 bases between. Supplemented by reference TRBV7-8 and TRBJ2-5, the full variable domain reads GAGVSQSPRYKVAKRGQDVALRCDPISGHVSLFWYQQALGQGPEFLTYFQNEAQLDKSGLPSDRFFAERPEGSVSTLKIQRTQQEDSAVYLCASSLVPRTSRETQYFGPGTRLLVL.